This T cell receptor (beta chain) was sequenced for a study of blood T cell repertoires in COVID-19 (TCRdb year 2020). For the wider study: The collaborator samples originated in the United States, Italy and Spain and spanned the acute and convalescent phases of COVID-19. The repertoires were made available in a free public database intended to serve as a resource for research on the immune response to SARS-CoV-2. The material from the prospective study consisted of cDNA or gDNA derived from T cells, B-cell-depleted T cells, or PBMCs. Where HLA class I and class II types were available, the types were taken from metadata supplied by the sample provider, not from assay-based typing. Deeply sampled blood TCRbeta repertoires from subjects exposed to, actively infected with, or recovered from COVID-19 were included in the dataset. Nearly every sample came with metadata listing a de-identified subject ID, COVID-19 status, age in years and sex. The samples were drawn from two sources: the first 160 participants of the ongoing ImmuneRACE study, and 1,000 to 1,500 subjects contributed by 6 global collaborators. Beyond this particular receptor, the publication reports: The amount of clinical and demographic metadata varied by source and participant and was provided uncurated.

From the cysteine up to the phenylalanine, the CDR3 has a length of 15 residues. The entry retains the CDR3 DNA only, 45 bases that are in frame from base 1. Relative to germline, V is missing 0 bases and J is missing 6 bases, with 2 bases of the junction outside any gene match. Looking up the germline V gene yields CDR1 SGHDT and CDR2 YYEEEE. On this clone: No cognate antigen has been identified for it. Base qualities are missing; no much larger clone stands one base away.

TCRbeta CDR3 regions were amplified from genomic DNA by means of the immunoSEQ Assay, a bias-controlled multiplex PCR. Turning to the authors' computational methods: The number of nucleated cells in each sample was estimated from the amplification of reference gene primers within the assay. To quantify the absolute abundance of each unique TCRbeta CDR3 rearrangement, sequence reads were collapsed and filtered. For each sample, productive Simpson clonality was calculated by taking the square root of Simpson's diversity index across productive rearrangements. TCRdb carries this immuneACCESS record with in-frame sequences only. Its versions omit some clonotypes, under half of them owing to an unresolved V gene in the studies checked, with the rest unexplained. V, J and clone size derive from that table, while D and trimming were established from the DNA sequence. This sample comprises tens of thousands of clones, 75% to 90% of them detected only once. Of the sample, under 6% is held by the ten largest clones.

Collaborating institutions collected whole blood in K2EDTA tubes following their own protocols. For TCRbeta analysis, collaborator samples were shipped as frozen whole blood, as isolated PBMCs, or as DNA extracted from either sample type. This receptor chain uses TRBV5-6 and TRBJ1-6; 8 bases in the junction line up with TRBD1. Sequenced: peripheral blood. The TCR sequence derives from a man older than 75 with acute or convalescent COVID-19. Read as DNA, the sequence is TGTGCCAGCAGCTTGGAGGACAGGGTTAATTCACCCCTCCACTTT. Translated, this is CASSLEDRVNSPLHF.